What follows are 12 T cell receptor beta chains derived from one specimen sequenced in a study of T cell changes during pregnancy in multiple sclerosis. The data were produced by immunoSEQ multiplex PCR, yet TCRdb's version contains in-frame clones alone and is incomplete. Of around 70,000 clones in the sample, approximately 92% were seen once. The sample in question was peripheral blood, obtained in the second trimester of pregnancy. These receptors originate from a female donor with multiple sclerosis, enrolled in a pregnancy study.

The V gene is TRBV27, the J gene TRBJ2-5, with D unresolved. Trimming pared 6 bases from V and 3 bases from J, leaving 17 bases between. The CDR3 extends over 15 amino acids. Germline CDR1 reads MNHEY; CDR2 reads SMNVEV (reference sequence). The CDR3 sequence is CASSRTFLPEETQYF. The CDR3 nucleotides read TGTGCCAGCAGCCGCACATTTCTCCCCGAAGAGACCCAGTACTTC.

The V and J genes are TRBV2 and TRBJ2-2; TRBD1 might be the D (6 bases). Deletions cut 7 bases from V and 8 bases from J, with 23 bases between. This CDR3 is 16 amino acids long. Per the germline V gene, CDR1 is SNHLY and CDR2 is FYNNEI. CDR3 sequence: CASTTTKTVTGGELFF. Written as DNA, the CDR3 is TGTGCCAGCACGACCACCAAAACCGTGACAGGTGGGGAGCTGTTTTTT.

The CDR3 sequence: CAWSEDRGYGYTF. The CDR3 region has the DNA TGTGCCTGGAGTGAGGACAGGGGCTATGGCTACACCTTC. The chain is built from TRBV30 and TRBJ1-2; 9 positions agree with TRBD1. The V gene's germline CDR1 is GTSNPN and CDR2 SVGIG (reference sequence). V dropped 1 base and J dropped 4; count of bases not matched to a gene: 1. This CDR3 spans 13 amino acids.

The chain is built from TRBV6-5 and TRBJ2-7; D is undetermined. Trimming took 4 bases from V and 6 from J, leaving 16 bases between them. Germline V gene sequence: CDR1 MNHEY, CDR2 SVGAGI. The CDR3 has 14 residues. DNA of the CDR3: TGTGCCAGCAGTTCCCACCCAATAGCTACCGAGCAGTACTTC. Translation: CASSSHPIATEQYF.

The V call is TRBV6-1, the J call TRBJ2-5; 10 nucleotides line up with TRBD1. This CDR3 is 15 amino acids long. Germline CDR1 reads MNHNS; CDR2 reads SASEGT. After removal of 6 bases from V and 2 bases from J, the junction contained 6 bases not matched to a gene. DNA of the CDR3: TGTGCCAGCAGCCAATGGGGACAGGGGCAAGAGACCCAGTACTTC. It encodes CASSQWGQGQETQYF.

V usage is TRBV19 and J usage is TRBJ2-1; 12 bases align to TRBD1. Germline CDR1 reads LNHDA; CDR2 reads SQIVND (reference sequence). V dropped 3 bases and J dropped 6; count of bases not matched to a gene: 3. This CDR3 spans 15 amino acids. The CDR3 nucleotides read TGTGCCAGTAGTATTGGGGACAGGGGGCTCAATGAGCAGTTCTTC. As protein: CASSIGDRGLNEQFF.

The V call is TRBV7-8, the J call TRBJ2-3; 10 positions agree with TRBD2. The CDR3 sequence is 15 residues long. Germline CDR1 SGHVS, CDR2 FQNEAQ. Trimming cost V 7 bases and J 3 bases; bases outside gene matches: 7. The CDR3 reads CASTPSGGVTDTQYF. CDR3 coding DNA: TGTGCCAGCACTCCTAGCGGGGGCGTAACAGATACGCAGTATTTT.

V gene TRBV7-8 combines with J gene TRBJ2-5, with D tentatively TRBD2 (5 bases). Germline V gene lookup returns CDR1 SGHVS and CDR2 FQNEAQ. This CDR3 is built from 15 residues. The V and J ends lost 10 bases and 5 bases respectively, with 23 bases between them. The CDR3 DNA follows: TGTGCCACCACGAAAATGGCGGGCGTCGGGGAGACCCAGTACTTC. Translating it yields CATTKMAGVGETQYF.

DNA of the CDR3: TGTGCCAGTAGGACAGGGGGATCATCACCCCTCCACTTT. Residues: CASRTGGSSPLHF. The chain couples TRBV19 to TRBJ1-6; 9 nucleotides match TRBD1. Germline V gene data show CDR1 as LNHDA and CDR2 as SQIVND (reference sequence). With 6 bases clipped from V and 10 bases from J, the junction kept 4 bases outside the gene matches. The CDR3 contains 13 residues.

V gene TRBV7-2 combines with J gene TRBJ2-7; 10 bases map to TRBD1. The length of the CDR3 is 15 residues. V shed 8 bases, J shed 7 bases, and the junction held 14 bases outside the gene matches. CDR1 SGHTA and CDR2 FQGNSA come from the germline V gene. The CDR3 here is CASGRSTDRGKEQYF. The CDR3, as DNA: TGTGCCAGCGGCCGAAGCACGGACAGGGGGAAAGAGCAGTACTTC.

CDR3 region: CASSLGAQETQYF. The CDR3 coding sequence is TGTGCCAGCAGCTTGGGGGCCCAGGAGACCCAGTACTTC. The rearrangement uses TRBV7-9 and TRBJ2-5; a weak D match, TRBD1 (6 bases). V gave up 3 bases and J gave up 5 bases, with 10 bases separating them. CDR1 and CDR2 (germline): SEHNR, FQNEAQ (reference sequence). This CDR3 region has 13 residues. The complete variable domain, with remaining parts taken from reference TRBV7-9 and TRBJ2-5, reads DTGVSQNPRHKITKRGQNVTFRCDPISEHNRLYWYRQTLGQGPEFLTYFQNEAQLEKSRLLSDRFSAERPKGSFSTLEIQRTEQGDSAMYLCASSLGAQETQYFGPGTRLLVL.

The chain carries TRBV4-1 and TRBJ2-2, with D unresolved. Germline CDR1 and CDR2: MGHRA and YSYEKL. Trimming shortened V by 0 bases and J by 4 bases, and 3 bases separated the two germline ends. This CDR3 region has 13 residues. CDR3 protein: CASSQESTGELFF. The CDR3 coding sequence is TGCGCCAGCAGCCAAGAGAGCACCGGGGAGCTGTTTTTT.